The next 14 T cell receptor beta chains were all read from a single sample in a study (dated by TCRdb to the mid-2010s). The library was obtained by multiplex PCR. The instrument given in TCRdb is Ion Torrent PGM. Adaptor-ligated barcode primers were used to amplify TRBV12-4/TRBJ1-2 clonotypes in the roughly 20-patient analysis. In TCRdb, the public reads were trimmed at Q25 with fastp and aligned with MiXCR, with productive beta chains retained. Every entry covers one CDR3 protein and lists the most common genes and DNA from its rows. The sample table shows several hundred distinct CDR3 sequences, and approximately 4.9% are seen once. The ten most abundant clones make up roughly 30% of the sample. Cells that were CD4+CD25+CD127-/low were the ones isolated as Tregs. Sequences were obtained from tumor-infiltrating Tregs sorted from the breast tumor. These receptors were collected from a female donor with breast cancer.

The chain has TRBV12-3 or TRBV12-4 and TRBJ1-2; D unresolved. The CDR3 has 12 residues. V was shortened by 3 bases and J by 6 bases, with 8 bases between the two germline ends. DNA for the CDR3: TGTGCCAGCAGTTTTCTAGGGAATGGCTACACCTTC. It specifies CASSFLGNGYTF.

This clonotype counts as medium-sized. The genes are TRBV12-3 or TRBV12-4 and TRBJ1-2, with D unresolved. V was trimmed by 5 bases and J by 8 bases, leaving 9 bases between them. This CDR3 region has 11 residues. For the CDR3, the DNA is TGTGCCAGCAGTAACAGTTTAGGCTACACCTTC. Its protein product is CASSNSLGYTF.

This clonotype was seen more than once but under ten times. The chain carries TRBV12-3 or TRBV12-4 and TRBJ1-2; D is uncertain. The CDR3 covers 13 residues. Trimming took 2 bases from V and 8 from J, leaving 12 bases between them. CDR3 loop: CASSLSEVGGYTF. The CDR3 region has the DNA TGTGCCAGCAGTTTAAGCGAGGTCGGCGGCTACACCTTC.

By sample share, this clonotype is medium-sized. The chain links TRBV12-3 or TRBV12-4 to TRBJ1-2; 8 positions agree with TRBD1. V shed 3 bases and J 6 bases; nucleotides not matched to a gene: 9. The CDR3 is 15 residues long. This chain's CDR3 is CASSFNPDRANGYTF. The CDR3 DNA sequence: TGTGCCAGCAGTTTCAACCCGGACAGGGCAAATGGCTACACCTTC.

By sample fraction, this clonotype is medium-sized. The DNA for the CDR3 is TGTGCCAGCAGTCCCACGCGCGGGGTGGGAGATGGCTACACCTTC. Its protein is CASSPTRGVGDGYTF. The chain uses TRBV12-3 or TRBV12-4 and TRBJ1-2; D unresolved. Trimming removed 5 bases from V and 6 bases from J, with 19 bases in between. CDR3 size: 15 residues.

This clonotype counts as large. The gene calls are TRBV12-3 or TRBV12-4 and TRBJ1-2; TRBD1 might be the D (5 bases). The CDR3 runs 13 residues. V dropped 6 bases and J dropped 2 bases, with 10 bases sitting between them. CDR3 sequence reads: CASRQVLNYGYTF. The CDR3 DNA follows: TGTGCCAGCAGACAGGTCCTAAACTATGGCTACACCTTC.

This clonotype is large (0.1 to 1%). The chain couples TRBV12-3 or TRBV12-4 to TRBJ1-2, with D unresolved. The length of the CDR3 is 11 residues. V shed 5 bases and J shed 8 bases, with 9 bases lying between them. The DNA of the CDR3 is TGTGCCAGCAGTAACAGAAGGGGCTACACCTTC. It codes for CASSNRRGYTF.

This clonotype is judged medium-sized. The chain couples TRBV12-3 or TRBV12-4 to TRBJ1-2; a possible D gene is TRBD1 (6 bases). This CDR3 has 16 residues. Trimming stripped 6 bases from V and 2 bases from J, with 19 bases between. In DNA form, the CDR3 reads TGTGCCAGCAGCCCTTCCCGACAGGCGGGGAACTATGGCTACACCTTC. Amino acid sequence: CASSPSRQAGNYGYTF.

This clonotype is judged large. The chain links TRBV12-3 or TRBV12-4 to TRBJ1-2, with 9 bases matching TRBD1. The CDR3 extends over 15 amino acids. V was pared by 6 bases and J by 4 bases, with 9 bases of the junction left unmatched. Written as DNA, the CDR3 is TGTGCCAGCAGCCCTAGGACAGGGGCAGGCTATGGCTACACCTTC. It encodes CASSPRTGAGYGYTF.

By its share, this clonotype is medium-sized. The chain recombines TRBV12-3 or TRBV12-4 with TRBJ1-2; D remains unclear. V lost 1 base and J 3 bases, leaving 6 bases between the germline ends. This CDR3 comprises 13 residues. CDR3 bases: TGTGCCAGCAGTTTAGAAGTTGACTATGGCTACACCTTC. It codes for CASSLEVDYGYTF.

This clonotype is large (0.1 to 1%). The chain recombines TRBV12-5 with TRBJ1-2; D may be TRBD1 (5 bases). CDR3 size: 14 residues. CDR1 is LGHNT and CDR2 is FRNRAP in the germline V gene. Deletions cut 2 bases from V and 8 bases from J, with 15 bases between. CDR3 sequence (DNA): TGTGCTAGTGGTTTGCCAACCCAGGGTTACGGCTACACCTTC. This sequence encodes CASGLPTQGYGYTF.

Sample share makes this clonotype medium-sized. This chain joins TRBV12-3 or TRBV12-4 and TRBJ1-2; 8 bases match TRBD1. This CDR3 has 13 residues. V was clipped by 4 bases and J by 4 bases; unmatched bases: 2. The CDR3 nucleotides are TGTGCCAGCAGTTCGACAGGGGTCTATGGCTACACCTTC. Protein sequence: CASSSTGVYGYTF.

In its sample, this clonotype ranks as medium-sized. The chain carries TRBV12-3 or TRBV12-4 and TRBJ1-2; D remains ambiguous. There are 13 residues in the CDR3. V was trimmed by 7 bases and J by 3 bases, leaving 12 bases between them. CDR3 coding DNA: TGTGCCAGCAAGGGAGTCAGCTACTATGGCTACACCTTC. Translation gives CASKGVSYYGYTF.

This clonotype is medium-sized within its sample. The CDR3 region is CASSPGTRSYGYTF. DNA for the CDR3: TGTGCCAGCAGTCCCGGAACCAGGAGCTATGGCTACACCTTC. The gene calls are TRBV12-3 or TRBV12-4 and TRBJ1-2; D is unclear. Deletions cut 5 bases from V and 4 bases from J, with 14 bases between. This CDR3 has 14 residues.